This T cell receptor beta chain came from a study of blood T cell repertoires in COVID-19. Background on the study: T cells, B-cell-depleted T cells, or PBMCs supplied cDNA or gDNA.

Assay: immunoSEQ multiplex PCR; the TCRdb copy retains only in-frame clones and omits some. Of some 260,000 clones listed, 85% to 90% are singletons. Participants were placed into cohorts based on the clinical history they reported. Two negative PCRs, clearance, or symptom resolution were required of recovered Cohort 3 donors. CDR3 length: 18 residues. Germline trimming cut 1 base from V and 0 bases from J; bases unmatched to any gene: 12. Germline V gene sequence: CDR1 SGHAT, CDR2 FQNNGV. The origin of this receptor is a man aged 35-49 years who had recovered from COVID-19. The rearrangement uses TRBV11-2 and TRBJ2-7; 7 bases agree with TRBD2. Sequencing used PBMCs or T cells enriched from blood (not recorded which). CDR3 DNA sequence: TGTGCCAGCAGCTTAGGTCCCCCCAGCGGGATCATCTCCTACGAGCAGTACTTC. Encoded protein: CASSLGPPSGIISYEQYF. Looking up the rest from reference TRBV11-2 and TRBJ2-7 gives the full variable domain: EAGVAQSPRYKIIEKRQSVAFWCNPISGHATLYWYQQILGQGPKLLIQFQNNGVVDDSQLPKDRFSAERLKGVDSTLKIQPAKLEDSAVYLCASSLGPPSGIISYEQYFGPGTRLTVT.